The T cell receptor (beta chain) described here comes from a study of CD8 T cells in Susac syndrome. Findings of the study overall: In total CD8+ repertoires, about 17 Susac-specific public clones were detected, and CD8+ TEMRA repertoires contained several.

0.5 to 1 ug RNA was reverse transcribed with random hexamers. TCRdb re-derived calls from the immunoSEQ multiplex PCR reads in MiXCR, one entry per CDR3 protein. Seen here are fewer than 90,000 distinct CDR3 sequences, roughly 92% observed once, and the top ten hold less than 0.55%. Comments on this clonotype: What it binds is unknown.

High-throughput TCR beta sequencing covered peripheral CD8+ and CD4+ T cells. The clonotype originates from a human donor with Susac syndrome. Material: CD8+ T cells from PBMCs.

CDR3 nucleotides: TGCAGCGTTGCCGGAAACTATGGCTACACCTTC. Encoded protein: CSVAGNYGYTF. The chain carries TRBV29-1 and TRBJ1-2; unclear D gene. The CDR3 runs to 11 residues. V shed 4 bases and J shed 2 bases, with 5 bases lying between them. The germline V gene has CDR1 SQVTM and CDR2 ANQGSEA.